The source of this T cell receptor beta chain is a study of CD8 T cells in ankylosing spondylitis. General study results and limits: Seemingly characteristic of ankylosing spondylitis blood was a TCR beta motif consisting of under ten highly homologous variants. In the blood and synovial fluid of reactive arthritis, some motif variants had been previously reported.

This clonotype was seen only a few times. The antigen remains unidentified. 5'-RACE, quantitative and with molecular barcodes, yielded the TCR beta libraries. TCRdb itself ran the 5' RACE reads through MiXCR, one entry per CDR3 protein. The top ten clones hold approximately 0.46% of a sample with hundreds of thousands of distinct CDR3 sequences, about an eighth of them seen once. V was pared by 7 bases and J by 2 bases, with 9 bases of the junction left unmatched. From germline, CDR1 is DFQATT and CDR2 SNEGSKA (reference sequence). This CDR3 is built from 15 residues. The receptor comes from a male donor with ankylosing spondylitis. Sequenced material: blood, either unsorted or a sorted T cell fraction (not recorded which). The rearrangement joins TRBV20-1 to TRBJ2-2; 8 nucleotides line up with TRBD2. The CDR3 DNA reads as TGCAGTGTGAGACAAAGCGGGAGAAACACCGGGGAGCTGTTTTTT. It specifies CSVRQSGRNTGELFF.